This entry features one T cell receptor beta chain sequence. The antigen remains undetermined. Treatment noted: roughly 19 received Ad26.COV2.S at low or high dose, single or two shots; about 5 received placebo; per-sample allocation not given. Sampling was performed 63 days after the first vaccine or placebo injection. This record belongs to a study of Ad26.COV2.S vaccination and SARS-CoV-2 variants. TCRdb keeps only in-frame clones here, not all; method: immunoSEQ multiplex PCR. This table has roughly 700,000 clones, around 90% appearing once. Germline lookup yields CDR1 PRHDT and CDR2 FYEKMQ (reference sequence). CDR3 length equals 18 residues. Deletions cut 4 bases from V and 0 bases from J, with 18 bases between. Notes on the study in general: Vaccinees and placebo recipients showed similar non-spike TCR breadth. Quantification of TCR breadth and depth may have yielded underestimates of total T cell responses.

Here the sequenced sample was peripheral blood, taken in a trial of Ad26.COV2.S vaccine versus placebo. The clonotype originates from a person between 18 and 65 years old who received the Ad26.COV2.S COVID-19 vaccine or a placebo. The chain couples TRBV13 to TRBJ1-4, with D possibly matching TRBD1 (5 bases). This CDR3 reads CASSSSRERTTTNEKLFF. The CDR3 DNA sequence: TGTGCCAGCAGCTCAAGCAGGGAGAGGACCACAACTAATGAAAAACTGTTTTTT.